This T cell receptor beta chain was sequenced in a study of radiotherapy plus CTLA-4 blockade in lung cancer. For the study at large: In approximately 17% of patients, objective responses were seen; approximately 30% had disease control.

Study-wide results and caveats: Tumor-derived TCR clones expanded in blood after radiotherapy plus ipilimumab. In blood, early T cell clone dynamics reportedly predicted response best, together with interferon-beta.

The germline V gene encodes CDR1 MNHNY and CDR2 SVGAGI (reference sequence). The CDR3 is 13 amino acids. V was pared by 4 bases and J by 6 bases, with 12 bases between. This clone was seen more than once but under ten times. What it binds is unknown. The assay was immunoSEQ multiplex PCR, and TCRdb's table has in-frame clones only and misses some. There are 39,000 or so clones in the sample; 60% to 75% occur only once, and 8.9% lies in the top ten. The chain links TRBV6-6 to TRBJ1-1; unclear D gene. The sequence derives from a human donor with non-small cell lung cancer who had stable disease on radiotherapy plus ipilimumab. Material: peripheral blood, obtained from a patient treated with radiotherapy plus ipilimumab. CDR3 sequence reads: CASSFQMRSEAFF. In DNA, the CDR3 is TGTGCCAGCAGTTTCCAAATGAGGTCTGAAGCTTTCTTT.